This T cell receptor beta chain was obtained from a study of immune characterization of retroperitoneal liposarcoma. Germline assignment: CDR1 MNHNS and CDR2 SASEGT. With 5 bases removed from V and 6 bases from J, the gap between germline ends came to 9 bases. The CDR3 covers 12 residues. This clonotype occurred a few times. MiXCR, applied by TCRdb to the PCR reads, yields one record per CDR3 protein. Of fewer than 9,500 distinct CDR3 sequences listed, over 40% are singletons. This TCR was recovered from a male donor with retroperitoneal liposarcoma. The source material was tumor tissue. This chain joins TRBV6-1 and TRBJ2-3; D gene unclear. The CDR3 region has the DNA TGTGCCAGCAGTAACTGGGCGGATACGCAGTATTTT. Encoded protein: CASSNWADTQYF.